Following are 18 T cell receptor beta chains from one sample sequenced in a study of cytotoxic CD8 clonotypes in ibrutinib-treated CLL. Libraries were prepared by immunoSEQ multiplex PCR; TCRdb keeps only in-frame clonotypes and omits some of them. This sample carries about 50,000 clones, 70% to 90% of them seen once, and the ten largest clones take roughly 22%. The sequencing used PBMCs, collected after 24 months of ibrutinib treatment. Receptors were obtained from a human donor with chronic lymphocytic leukemia.

J is TRBJ2-3 and V is TRBV19, with 9 nucleotides matching TRBD1. The CDR3 length is 12 residues. The germline V gene has CDR1 LNHDA and CDR2 SQIVND (reference sequence). V shed 9 bases and J 7 bases; nucleotides not matched to a gene: 5. CDR3 DNA: TGTGCCAGCGGACAGGGGACGTATACGCAGTATTTT. Residues: CASGQGTYTQYF.

V gene TRBV10-3 combines with J gene TRBJ2-7; D unresolved. CDR1 is ENHRY, CDR2 SYGVKD, per germline. The CDR3 spans 14 residues. V was pared by 3 bases and J by 5 bases, with 14 bases between. This CDR3 is CAISEAGRINEQYF. Written as DNA, the CDR3 is TGTGCCATCAGTGAAGCCGGGCGGATAAACGAGCAGTACTTC.

This chain uses TRBV7-6 with TRBJ2-1, with D unclear. This CDR3 comprises 11 residues. V lost 0 bases to trimming and J lost 6 bases, with 0 bases between them. Germline V lookup: CDR1 SGHVS, CDR2 FNYEAQ. CDR3 sequence (DNA): TGTGCCAGCAGCTTAGCCAATGAGCAGTTCTTC. It is translated as CASSLANEQFF.

The V gene is TRBV6-5, the J gene TRBJ2-1; D might be TRBD1 or TRBD2, each matching 5 bases. With 6 bases removed from V and 1 base from J, the gap between germline ends came to 10 bases. This CDR3 comprises 14 residues. Per germline, CDR1 MNHEY and CDR2 SVGAGI. As DNA, the CDR3 is TGTGCCAGCAGCGGGACGGGATCCTACAATGAGCAGTTCTTC. Amino acids: CASSGTGSYNEQFF.

The V gene is TRBV6-5, the J gene TRBJ2-2; D is uncertain. Germline V gene data show CDR1 as MNHEY and CDR2 as SVGAGI. Deletions cut 4 bases from V and 6 bases from J, with 3 bases between. There are 11 residues in the CDR3. The CDR3 here is CASSSPGELFF. The CDR3 nucleotides are TGTGCCAGCAGTTCCCCCGGGGAGCTGTTTTTT.

The chain employs TRBV19 and TRBJ2-3, with D unresolved. Germline CDR1 reads LNHDA; CDR2 reads SQIVND (reference sequence). CDR3 length: 15 amino acids. Trimming took 2 bases from V and 2 from J, leaving 11 bases between them. The CDR3 region is CASSIRAQDTDTQYF. The CDR3 DNA sequence: TGTGCCAGTAGTATAAGAGCCCAGGACACAGATACGCAGTATTTT.

The J gene is TRBJ1-4, the V gene TRBV5-1; possibly TRBD1 for D (5 bases). Trimming stripped 8 bases from V and 1 base from J, with 12 bases between. The CDR3 runs 14 residues. The germline gives CDR1 SGHRS, CDR2 YFSETQ. The CDR3 loop is CASTETGTNEKLFF. Here the CDR3 DNA reads TGCGCCAGTACCGAAACAGGAACTAATGAAAAACTGTTTTTT. Combining the CDR3 with reference TRBV5-1 and TRBJ1-4 gives the whole variable domain KAGVTQTPRYLIKTRGQQVTLSCSPISGHRSVSWYQQTPGQGLQFLFEYFSETQRNKGNFPGRFSGRQFSNSRSEMNVSTLELGDSALYLCASTETGTNEKLFFGSGTQLSVL.

In its sample, this clone was seen a few times. The CDR3 nucleotides are TGTGCCAGCAGCCAGAACAGGGCCCTGAACACTGAAGCTTTCTTT. It encodes CASSQNRALNTEAFF. This chain links TRBV7-8 with TRBJ1-1; possible D gene TRBD1, 6 bases. Germline assignment: CDR1 SGHVS and CDR2 FQNEAQ. V was trimmed by 5 bases and J by 0 bases, leaving 13 bases between them. This CDR3 is 15 amino acids long.

This chain links TRBV4-3 with TRBJ1-2; 7 positions agree with TRBD1. With V trimmed by 1 base and J by 8 bases, 10 bases remained unmatched. The germline V gene has CDR1 LGHNA and CDR2 YSLEER. This CDR3 contains 15 residues. The chain's CDR3 is CASSQGPTGAEGYTF. CDR3 nucleotides: TGCGCCAGCAGCCAAGGCCCTACAGGGGCGGAAGGCTACACCTTC.

The genes are TRBV7-2 and TRBJ2-2; no firm D call. With 3 bases removed from V and 1 base from J, the gap between germline ends came to 9 bases. Per germline, CDR1 SGHTA and CDR2 FQGNSA. The CDR3 covers 15 residues. CDR3 sequence: CASSFAARNTGELFF. The CDR3 bases are TGTGCCAGCAGCTTCGCGGCTAGGAACACCGGGGAGCTGTTTTTT. Using reference TRBV7-2 and TRBJ2-2 for the parts outside the CDR3, the full variable domain is GAGVSQSPSNKVTEKGKDVELRCDPISGHTALYWYRQSLGQGLEFLIYFQGNSAPDKSGLPSDRFSAERTGGSVSTLTIQRTQQEDSAVYLCASSFAARNTGELFFGEGSRLTVL.

The table lists this clone with a few counts. The V gene is TRBV25-1, the J gene TRBJ2-5; D uncertain. Trimming shortened V by 6 bases and J by 5 bases, and 13 bases separated the two germline ends. Germline V gives CDR1 MGHDK, CDR2 SYGVNS. The length of the CDR3 is 13 residues. The CDR3 here is CASSRRSGETQYF. The CDR3 DNA follows: TGTGCCAGCAGCCGACGGAGTGGGGAGACCCAGTACTTC. The full variable domain, rest sourced from reference TRBV25-1 and TRBJ2-5, is EADIYQTPRYLVIGTGKKITLECSQTMGHDKMYWYQQDPGMELHLIHYSYGVNSTEKGDLSSESTVSRIRTEHFPLTLESARPSHTSQYLCASSRRSGETQYFGPGTRLLVL.

The chain couples TRBV5-1 to TRBJ1-1; D unresolved. The CDR3 length is 14 residues. V was pared by 0 bases and J by 2 bases, with 8 bases between. Germline V gene sequence: CDR1 SGHRS, CDR2 YFSETQ. The CDR3 loop reads CASSLASHNTEAFF. CDR3 DNA sequence: TGCGCCAGCAGCTTGGCCTCCCATAACACTGAAGCTTTCTTT.

The V and J genes are TRBV7-3 and TRBJ2-1, with 7 bases lining up with TRBD2. Germline CDR1 is SGHTA and CDR2 is FQGTGA. The CDR3 sequence is 16 residues long. The V segment lost 2 bases and the J segment 5 bases; nucleotides outside the gene matches: 9. The CDR3, as DNA: TGTGCCAGCAGCTTAGGGGTGGCGGGAGTTGACAATGAGCAGTTCTTC. As protein: CASSLGVAGVDNEQFF.

The J gene is TRBJ2-2, the V gene TRBV21-1; TRBD2 reflects the table's D call only, with no check against the DNA. TRBV21-1 constitutes a pseudogene. There are 17 residues in the CDR3. The CDR3 nucleotides read TGTGCCAGCAGCAAAGGGACTAGCGGGAGGTGCACCGGGGAGCTGTTTTTT. It translates to CASSKGTSGRCTGELFF.

The genes are TRBV11-1 and TRBJ2-5; D gene uncertain. V gave up 5 bases and J gave up 4 bases, with 8 bases separating them. CDR3 length: 12 residues. Looked up from germline, CDR1 is SGHAT and CDR2 is FQDESV (reference sequence). DNA of the CDR3: TGTGCCAGCAGCGGGCGCCGAGAGACCCAGTACTTC. It translates to CASSGRRETQYF.

This clone was observed a few times. The rearrangement joins TRBV7-2 to TRBJ1-5; D remains unclear. Germline V gene sequence: CDR1 SGHTA, CDR2 FQGNSA. Trimming shortened V by 5 bases and J by 5 bases, and 7 bases separated the two germline ends. This CDR3 spans 12 amino acids. The CDR3 nucleotides are TGTGCCAGCAGCCACGGGGATCAGCCCCAGCATTTT. This translates into CASSHGDQPQHF.

J is TRBJ2-7 and V is TRBV10-3; 9 positions agree with TRBD1. The CDR3 spans 15 residues. CDR1 and CDR2 from the germline V gene are ENHRY and SYGVKD. The V gene end was trimmed by 4 bases and the J gene end by 5 bases; junction bases not matched to a gene: 9. The chain's CDR3 is CAISVGDRGGNEQYF. In DNA, the CDR3 is TGTGCCATCAGTGTTGGAGACAGGGGGGGGAACGAGCAGTACTTC.

The chain couples TRBV6-6 to TRBJ2-4; 11 bases fit TRBD2. V trimming: 6 bases; J trimming: 5 bases; junction bases outside the gene matches: 3. CDR3 length: 14 residues. The germline V gene has CDR1 MNHNY and CDR2 SVGAGI (reference sequence). The CDR3 protein is CASRIAGGENIQYF. CDR3 sequence (DNA): TGTGCCAGCAGGATAGCGGGGGGGGAAAACATTCAGTACTTC.